One sample yielded the 27 T cell receptor beta chains listed below, sequenced in a study of cytomegalovirus exposure and HLA in healthy donors. This PCR relied on a set of 60 Vbeta primers and 13 Jbeta primers. This table comes from immunoSEQ multiplex PCR, and its TCRdb copy is limited to in-frame clones, with some not included. The sample has approximately 130,000 clones, 78% seen once; the top ten hold 6.3%. The sequenced sample was PBMCs. Receptors originate from a woman aged 40 to 49 in good health and CMV-seronegative.

The rearrangement links TRBV27 to TRBJ2-1, with 7 bases lining up with TRBD2. The trim removed 6 bases at V and 3 bases at J, leaving 11 bases unmatched. The germline V gene encodes CDR1 MNHEY and CDR2 SMNVEV (reference sequence). The length of the CDR3 is 16 residues. The CDR3 reads CASSLKGAGFYNEQFF. The DNA of the CDR3 is TGTGCCAGCAGCCTAAAGGGAGCGGGATTCTACAATGAGCAGTTCTTC.

The chain employs TRBV5-1 and TRBJ2-7; 8 nucleotides match TRBD1. V shed 2 bases, J shed 2 bases, and the junction held 9 bases outside the gene matches. CDR3 size: 16 residues. Germline V gene data show CDR1 as SGHRS and CDR2 as YFSETQ. Written as DNA, the CDR3 is TGCGCCAGCAGCTTCTCGAGACAGGGGTCGACCTACGAGCAGTACTTC. Residues: CASSFSRQGSTYEQYF.

The chain joins TRBV6-1 to TRBJ2-1; no clear D. CDR1 and CDR2 from the germline V gene are MNHNS and SASEGT. The V and J ends lost 6 bases and 9 bases respectively, with 12 bases between them. The length of the CDR3 is 12 residues. CDR3 loop: CASSPLDGEQFF. CDR3 sequence (DNA): TGTGCCAGCAGCCCCCTAGATGGTGAGCAGTTCTTC.

This chain links TRBV4-1 with TRBJ2-7; TRBD2 matches at 9 bases. Germline CDR1 MGHRA, CDR2 YSYEKL. The CDR3 is 16 residues long. After removal of 1 base from V and 0 bases from J, the junction contained 4 bases not matched to a gene. CDR3: CASSQGPGLASYEQYF. CDR3 coding DNA: TGCGCCAGCAGCCAAGGACCGGGACTAGCCTCCTACGAGCAGTACTTC.

The rearrangement joins TRBV4-2 to TRBJ1-5; 7 nucleotides match TRBD1. The CDR3 runs 17 residues. CDR1 and CDR2 (germline): LGHNA, YNFKEQ. The junction had 11 bases not matched to a gene; V was cut back by 1 base and J by 5 bases. CDR3 coding DNA: TGTGCCAGCAGCCAAGTACGCCGGGACAGTTTACATCAGCCCCAGCATTTT. Translation gives CASSQVRRDSLHQPQHF.

This chain uses TRBV29-1 with TRBJ1-1; 8 bases align to TRBD1. CDR1 is SQVTM and CDR2 is ANQGSEA in the germline V gene. The CDR3 is 14 residues long. Trimming cost V 4 bases and J 4 bases; bases outside gene matches: 8. The CDR3 DNA sequence: TGCAGCGTTGTTGGCGGGACAGGTTCCACTGAAGCTTTCTTT. Translated: CSVVGGTGSTEAFF. The entire variable domain, with the rest obtained from reference TRBV29-1 and TRBJ1-1, is as follows: SAVISQKPSRDICQRGTSLTIQCQVDSQVTMMFWYRQQPGQSLTLIATANQGSEATYESGFVIDKFPISRPNLTFSTLTVSNMSPEDSSIYLCSVVGGTGSTEAFFGQGTRLTVV.

The rearrangement joins TRBV10-3 to TRBJ1-2; TRBD1 matches at 9 bases. Germline-derived CDR1 and CDR2 are ENHRY and SYGVKD. The CDR3 totals 16 residues. V gave up 6 bases and J gave up 2 bases; unmatched junction bases: 10. CDR3 DNA sequence: TGTGCCATCAGGCGAGTAGGGACAGGGAGAAACTATGGCTACACCTTC. Translated, it gives CAIRRVGTGRNYGYTF.

The count of this clone is one. One end of the junction varies from germline; a read error may be responsible. This sequence joins TRBV7-9 and TRBJ2-5; D possibly corresponds to TRBD2 (6 bases). Germline loops: CDR1 SEHNR, CDR2 FQNEAQ (reference sequence). The CDR3 is 14 residues long. CDR3 sequence (DNA): TGTTCCAGCAGCTTAGCGACACTAGCAGAGACCCAGTACTTC. Protein: CSSSLATLAETQYF.

V and J are TRBV5-6 and TRBJ2-7; D perhaps matches TRBD2 (7 bases). Germline V CDR1 and CDR2: SGHDT, YYEEEE. CDR3 length equals 16 residues. V was pared by 3 bases and J by 2 bases, with 18 bases between. The chain's CDR3 is CASSWGGSGTTYEQYF. In DNA, the CDR3 is TGTGCCAGCAGCTGGGGCGGGAGCGGGACAACCTACGAGCAGTACTTC.

The chain couples TRBV6-4 to TRBJ2-4; 12 bases line up with TRBD2. The CDR3 consists of 18 residues. CDR1 and CDR2 from the germline V gene are MRHNA and SNTAGT. The ends lost 6 bases at V and 0 bases at J; junction bases unmatched: 9. For the CDR3, the DNA is TGTGCCAGCAGGTGGTCTAGCGGGAGGGCGATAGCCAAAAACATTCAGTACTTC. Translation gives CASRWSSGRAIAKNIQYF.

The chain combines TRBV28 with TRBJ1-5; D remains ambiguous. The CDR3 is 15 residues long. V lost 5 bases to trimming and J lost 1 base, with 12 bases between them. Per germline, CDR1 MDHEN and CDR2 SYDVKM. CDR3 amino acids: CASSPWGVSNQPQHF. The DNA of the CDR3 is TGTGCCAGCAGTCCTTGGGGAGTGAGCAATCAGCCCCAGCATTTT.

The V call is TRBV14, the J call TRBJ2-7; D is uncertain. This CDR3 is 15 amino acids long. The germline V gene encodes CDR1 SGHDN and CDR2 FVKESK. V was clipped by 4 bases and J by 3 bases, with 16 bases between them. This chain's CDR3 is CASSRYVGGYYEQYF. CDR3 bases: TGTGCCAGCAGCCGGTACGTTGGCGGATACTACGAGCAGTACTTC.

This clone was counted between two and nine times. This rearrangement joins TRBV10-1 to TRBJ2-7, with 7 bases matching TRBD1. The ends lost 0 bases at V and 3 bases at J; junction bases unmatched: 5. The CDR3 covers 15 residues. Germline-derived CDR1 and CDR2 are WNHNN and SYGVQD (reference sequence). The CDR3 DNA is TGCGCCAGCAGTGAGTCGCGGACAGGCAACTACGAGCAGTACTTC. Its translation: CASSESRTGNYEQYF.

DNA of the CDR3: TGTGCCAGCAGCGTAGGTAGCGGCCACACAGATACGCAGTATTTT. The encoded protein is CASSVGSGHTDTQYF. The chain employs TRBV9 and TRBJ2-3; D is possibly TRBD2 (6 bases). V was cut by 0 bases and J by 2 bases, with 10 bases left in between. The CDR3 is made up of 15 amino acids. CDR1 and CDR2 from the germline V gene are SGDLS and YYNGEE.

The rearrangement links TRBV4-1 to TRBJ2-4, with D possibly matching TRBD1 (5 bases). This CDR3 is built from 17 residues. Trimming removed 3 bases at V and 1 base at J, with 16 bases between. In germline, CDR1 is MGHRA, CDR2 YSYEKL. CDR3 residues: CASSHPKSRDAKNIQYF. CDR3 nucleotide sequence: TGCGCCAGCAGCCATCCCAAATCCAGGGATGCCAAAAACATTCAGTACTTC.

V gene TRBV4-3 combines with J gene TRBJ1-1; D is ambiguous. This CDR3 spans 15 amino acids. The germline V gene encodes CDR1 LGHNA and CDR2 YSLEER. Trimming took 5 bases from V and 1 from J, leaving 14 bases between them. CDR3 amino acids: CASSTGAEWNTEAFF. The CDR3 region has the DNA TGCGCCAGCAGCACCGGAGCAGAATGGAACACTGAAGCTTTCTTT.

This chain connects TRBV11-2 to TRBJ2-5; 8 bases agree with TRBD1. Trimming at V came to 5 bases and at J to 5 bases, leaving 7 bases not matched to a gene. Germline loops: CDR1 SGHAT, CDR2 FQNNGV. There are 14 residues in the CDR3. The DNA for the CDR3 is TGTGCCAGCAGCCCAGGACAGGGTTCGGAGACCCAGTACTTC. It specifies CASSPGQGSETQYF.

The rearrangement uses TRBV4-2 and TRBJ1-1; tentatively, D is TRBD1 (5 bases). V was shortened by 8 bases and J by 0 bases, with 16 bases between the two germline ends. CDR3 size: 15 residues. Germline V lookup: CDR1 LGHNA, CDR2 YNFKEQ. The CDR3 spells CASSTTALMNTEAFF. The CDR3 DNA reads as TGTGCCAGCTCCACGACAGCGCTAATGAACACTGAAGCTTTCTTT.

This clone was observed a handful of times. V gene TRBV11-2 combines with J gene TRBJ1-1, with D perhaps TRBD1 (6 bases). The CDR3 covers 14 residues. Germline V CDR1 and CDR2: SGHAT, FQNNGV. The V end was cut by 3 bases, the J end by 1 base, with 9 bases between. The CDR3 DNA reads as TGTGCCAGCAGCTTCGAGACAGGGAACACTGAAGCTTTCTTT. Protein sequence: CASSFETGNTEAFF. Supplemented by reference TRBV11-2 and TRBJ1-1, the full variable domain reads EAGVAQSPRYKIIEKRQSVAFWCNPISGHATLYWYQQILGQGPKLLIQFQNNGVVDDSQLPKDRFSAERLKGVDSTLKIQPAKLEDSAVYLCASSFETGNTEAFFGQGTRLTVV.

The chain uses TRBV5-4 and TRBJ2-1; D is perhaps TRBD2 (6 bases). V was pared by 5 bases and J by 7 bases, with 10 bases between. This CDR3 region has 12 residues. Germline loops: CDR1 SGHNT, CDR2 YYREEE (reference sequence). CDR3 DNA sequence: TGTGCCAGCAGTCAGGAGGGTAATGAGCAGTTCTTC. This codes for CASSQEGNEQFF.

The chain recombines TRBV18 with TRBJ2-3, with 7 bases matching TRBD1. This CDR3 contains 14 residues. From germline, CDR1 is KGHSH and CDR2 LQKENI. Trimming cost V 2 bases and J 6 bases; bases outside gene matches: 5. In DNA, the CDR3 is TGTGCCAGCTCACCAGTACGGGACAGTGATACGCAGTATTTT. It encodes CASSPVRDSDTQYF.

This chain connects TRBV7-3 to TRBJ1-1, with D tentatively TRBD1 (6 bases). This CDR3 spans 14 amino acids. Trimming stripped 5 bases from V and 3 bases from J, with 13 bases between. Germline CDR1 and CDR2: SGHTA and FQGTGA. The CDR3 protein is CASSVQGLDTEAFF. The CDR3 DNA reads as TGTGCCAGCAGCGTACAGGGTCTAGACACTGAAGCTTTCTTT.

This chain joins TRBV6-5 and TRBJ2-7; 10 bases fit TRBD1. The CDR3 is 14 amino acids. Germline assignment: CDR1 MNHEY and CDR2 SVGAGI. J was trimmed by 4 bases and V by 4 bases; bases with no gene match: 4. CDR3 nucleotide sequence: TGTGCCAGCAGTTCCCGACAGGGGGCATACGAGCAGTACTTC. It yields the protein CASSSRQGAYEQYF.

This chain uses TRBV7-2 with TRBJ2-7; a possible D gene is TRBD2 (5 bases). Per germline, CDR1 SGHTA and CDR2 FQGNSA. The V and J ends lost 4 bases and 1 base respectively, with 20 bases between them. The length of the CDR3 is 17 residues. CDR3 residues: CASSSPYSRRGSYEQYF. Written as DNA, the CDR3 is TGTGCCAGCAGCTCCCCCTACTCGCGGAGAGGGTCCTACGAGCAGTACTTC.

The chain uses TRBV11-1 and TRBJ1-1; perhaps TRBD1 as D (5 bases). V was clipped by 2 bases and J by 5 bases, with 12 bases between them. CDR3 length: 14 amino acids. Germline loops: CDR1 SGHAT, CDR2 FQDESV (reference sequence). The CDR3 region is CASSLSGGGTEAFF. CDR3 DNA: TGTGCCAGCAGCTTATCGGGGGGTGGAACTGAAGCTTTCTTT.

The chain carries TRBV27 and TRBJ1-4, with TRBD1 matching 8 bases. The germline gives CDR1 MNHEY, CDR2 SMNVEV (reference sequence). The V gene end was trimmed by 8 bases and the J gene end by 0 bases; junction bases not matched to a gene: 2. The CDR3 is 14 residues long. The DNA of the CDR3 is TGTGCCAGCCAGGGGGCGGCAACTAATGAAAAACTGTTTTTT. Translating it yields CASQGAATNEKLFF. The full variable domain, with the rest looked up from reference TRBV27 and TRBJ1-4, is EAQVTQNPRYLITVTGKKLTVTCSQNMNHEYMSWYRQDPGLGLRQIYYSMNVEVTDKGDVPEGYKVSRKEKRNFPLILESPSPNQTSLYFCASQGAATNEKLFFGSGTQLSVL.

This sequence joins TRBV7-6 and TRBJ2-7, with D maybe TRBD1 (6 bases). Germline CDR1 SGHVS, CDR2 FNYEAQ. The CDR3 loop spans 13 amino acids. Trimming stripped 5 bases from V and 4 bases from J, with 12 bases between. The CDR3 sequence is CASSPTQGYEQYF. The CDR3, as DNA: TGTGCCAGCAGCCCCACCCAGGGGTACGAGCAGTACTTC.